This TCR beta chain was observed in a study of T cell responses to AZD1222 COVID-19 vaccine. Study findings and constraints: Increased Spike-specific TCR breadth and depth were observed after two AZD1222 doses. The peak T cell response came first, and repertoires were sampled only after it. Of the AZD1222 recipients, only 5 or 6 were seropositive at baseline. Spike was spanned by vaccine-associated CD4 TCRs, with dominance at 160-218 and 743-854.

Measured with immunoSEQ multiplex PCR; TCRdb has only the in-frame clones, and not every one. The table includes about 72,000 clones, 80% to 90% detected once. For this clone: Its antigen remains unidentified.

Germline trimming cut 3 bases from V and 1 base from J; bases unmatched to any gene: 4. CDR1 MNHEY and CDR2 SMNVEV come from the germline V gene (reference sequence). CDR3 length equals 16 residues. The sequences come from peripheral blood, collected 28 days after the second AZD1222 dose. This chain uses TRBV27 with TRBJ2-2; the match to TRBD1 covers 8 bases. The origin of this receptor is an adult who received the AZD1222 COVID-19 vaccine. CDR3 sequence reads: CASSFYGTGNTGELFF. DNA of the CDR3: TGTGCCAGCAGTTTCTACGGGACAGGGAACACCGGGGAGCTGTTTTTT.